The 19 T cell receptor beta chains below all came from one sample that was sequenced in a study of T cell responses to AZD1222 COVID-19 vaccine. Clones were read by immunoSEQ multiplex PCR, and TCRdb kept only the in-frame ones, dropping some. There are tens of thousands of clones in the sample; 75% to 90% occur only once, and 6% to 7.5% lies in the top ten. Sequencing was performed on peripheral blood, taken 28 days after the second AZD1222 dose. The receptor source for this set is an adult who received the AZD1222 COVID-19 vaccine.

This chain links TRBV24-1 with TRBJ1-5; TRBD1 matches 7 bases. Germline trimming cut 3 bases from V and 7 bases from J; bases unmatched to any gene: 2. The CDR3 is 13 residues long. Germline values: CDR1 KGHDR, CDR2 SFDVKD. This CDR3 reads CATSDQGGQPQHF. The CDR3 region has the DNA TGTGCCACCAGTGATCAAGGGGGCCAGCCCCAGCATTTT.

CDR3 loop: CASCVTGTGGSEQYF. CDR3 DNA: TGTGCCAGCTGCGTAACGGGGACAGGGGGCTCCGAGCAGTACTTC. The chain is built from TRBV28 and TRBJ2-7; the match to TRBD1 covers 12 bases. The germline CDR1 and CDR2 sequences are MDHEN and SYDVKM. The CDR3 consists of 15 residues. V was pared by 8 bases and J by 6 bases, with 11 bases of the junction left unmatched.

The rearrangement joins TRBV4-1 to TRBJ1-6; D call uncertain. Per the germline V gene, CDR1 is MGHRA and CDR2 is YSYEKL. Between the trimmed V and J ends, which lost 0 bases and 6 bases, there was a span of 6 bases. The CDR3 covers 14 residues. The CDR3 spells CASSQDWTNSPLHF. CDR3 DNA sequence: TGCGCCAGCAGCCAAGATTGGACTAATTCACCCCTCCACTTT.

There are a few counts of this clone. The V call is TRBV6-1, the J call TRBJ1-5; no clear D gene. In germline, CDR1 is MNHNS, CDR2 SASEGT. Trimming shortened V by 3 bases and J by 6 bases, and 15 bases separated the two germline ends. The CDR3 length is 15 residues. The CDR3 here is CASSDQTGFSQPQHF. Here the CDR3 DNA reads TGTGCCAGCAGTGACCAGACCGGCTTCTCTCAGCCCCAGCATTTT.

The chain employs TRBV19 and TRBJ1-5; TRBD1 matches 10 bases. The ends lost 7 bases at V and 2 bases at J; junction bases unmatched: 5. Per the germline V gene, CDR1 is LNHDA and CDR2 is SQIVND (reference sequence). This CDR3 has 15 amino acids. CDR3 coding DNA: TGTGCCAGTACTACCGGGACAGGGGGCAATCAGCCCCAGCATTTT. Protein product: CASTTGTGGNQPQHF.

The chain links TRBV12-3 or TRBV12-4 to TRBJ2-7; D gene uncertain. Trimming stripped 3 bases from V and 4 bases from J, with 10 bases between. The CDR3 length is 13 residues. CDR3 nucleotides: TGTGCCAGCAGTTTGCTGGACCAATACGAGCAGTACTTC. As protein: CASSLLDQYEQYF.

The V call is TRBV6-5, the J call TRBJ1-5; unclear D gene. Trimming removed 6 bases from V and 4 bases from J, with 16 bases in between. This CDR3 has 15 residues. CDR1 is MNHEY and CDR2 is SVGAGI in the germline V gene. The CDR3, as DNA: TGTGCCAGCAGACATAAAAAAAATGGGAATCAGCCCCAGCATTTT. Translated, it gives CASRHKKNGNQPQHF.

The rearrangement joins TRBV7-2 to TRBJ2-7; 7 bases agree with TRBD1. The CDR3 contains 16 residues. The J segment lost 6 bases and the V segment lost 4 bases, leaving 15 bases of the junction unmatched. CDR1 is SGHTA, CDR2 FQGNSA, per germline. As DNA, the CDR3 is TGTGCCAGCAGCTCACGTGCCTCGACAGGGACCTCCGAGCAGTACTTC. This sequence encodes CASSSRASTGTSEQYF.

The CDR3 nucleotides are TGCAGCGTATTGAGGGGGGATAGCACAGATACGCAGTATTTT. Translated, it gives CSVLRGDSTDTQYF. V usage is TRBV29-1 and J usage is TRBJ2-3; the D call may be TRBD1 or TRBD2 (6 bases each). Per the germline V gene, CDR1 is SQVTM and CDR2 is ANQGSEA. The germline V and J ends were trimmed by 6 bases and 0 bases, with 13 bases remaining between them. The CDR3 spans 14 residues.

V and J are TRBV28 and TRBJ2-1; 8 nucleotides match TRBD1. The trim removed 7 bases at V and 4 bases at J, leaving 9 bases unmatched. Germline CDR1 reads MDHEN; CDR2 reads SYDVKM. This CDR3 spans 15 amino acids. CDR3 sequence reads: CASTQGALLYNEQFF. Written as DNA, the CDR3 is TGTGCCAGCACCCAGGGGGCACTCCTGTACAATGAGCAGTTCTTC.

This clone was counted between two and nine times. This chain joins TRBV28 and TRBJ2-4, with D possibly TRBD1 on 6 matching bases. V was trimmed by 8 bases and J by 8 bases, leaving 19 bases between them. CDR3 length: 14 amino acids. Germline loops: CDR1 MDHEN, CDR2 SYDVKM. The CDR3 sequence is CASGGPGSGHIQYF. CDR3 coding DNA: TGTGCCAGCGGGGGCCCAGGGTCCGGGCACATTCAGTACTTC.

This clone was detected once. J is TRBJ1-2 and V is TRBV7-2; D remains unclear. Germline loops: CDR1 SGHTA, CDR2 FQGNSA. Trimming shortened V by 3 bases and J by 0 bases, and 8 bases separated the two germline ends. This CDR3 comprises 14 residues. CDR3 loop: CASSLVRTNYGYTF. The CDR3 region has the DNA TGTGCCAGCAGCTTGGTCCGGACTAACTATGGCTACACCTTC.

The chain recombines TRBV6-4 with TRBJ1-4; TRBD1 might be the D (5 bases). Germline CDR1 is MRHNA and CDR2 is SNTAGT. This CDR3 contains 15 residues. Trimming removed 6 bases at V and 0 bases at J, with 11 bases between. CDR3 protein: CASSEGRATNEKLFF. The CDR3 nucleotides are TGTGCCAGCAGCGAGGGACGGGCAACTAATGAAAAACTGTTTTTT.

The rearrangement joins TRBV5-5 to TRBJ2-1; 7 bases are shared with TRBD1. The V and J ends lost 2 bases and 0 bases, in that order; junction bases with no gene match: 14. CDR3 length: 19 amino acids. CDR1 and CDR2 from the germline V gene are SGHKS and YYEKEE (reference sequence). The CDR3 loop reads CASSLGGISFGPSYNEQFF. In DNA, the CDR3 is TGTGCCAGCAGCTTAGGGGGCATTAGTTTTGGGCCCTCCTACAATGAGCAGTTCTTC.

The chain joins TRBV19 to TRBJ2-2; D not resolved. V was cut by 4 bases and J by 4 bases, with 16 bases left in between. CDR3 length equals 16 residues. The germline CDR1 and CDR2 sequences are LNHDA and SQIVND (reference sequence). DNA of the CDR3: TGTGCCAGTAGTAGTCGGCCGAGTACTGCCACCGGGGAGCTGTTTTTT. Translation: CASSSRPSTATGELFF.

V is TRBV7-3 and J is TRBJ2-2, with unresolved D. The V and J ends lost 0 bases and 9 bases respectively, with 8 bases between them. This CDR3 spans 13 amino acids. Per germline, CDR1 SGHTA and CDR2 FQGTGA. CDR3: CASSLTAPRELFF. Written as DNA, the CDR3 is TGTGCCAGCAGCTTAACCGCCCCGAGGGAGCTGTTTTTT. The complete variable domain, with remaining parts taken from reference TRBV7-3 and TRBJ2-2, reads GAGVSQTPSNKVTEKGKYVELRCDPISGHTALYWYRQSLGQGPEFLIYFQGTGAADDSGLPNDRFFAVRPEGSVSTLKIQRTERGDSAVYLCASSLTAPRELFFGEGSRLTVL.

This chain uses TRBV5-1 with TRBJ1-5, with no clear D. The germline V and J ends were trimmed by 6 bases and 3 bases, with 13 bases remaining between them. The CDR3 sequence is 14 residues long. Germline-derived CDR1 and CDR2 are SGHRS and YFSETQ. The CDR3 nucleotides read TGCGCCAGCACATATCCTAGTCTCAATCAGCCCCAGCATTTT. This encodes CASTYPSLNQPQHF.

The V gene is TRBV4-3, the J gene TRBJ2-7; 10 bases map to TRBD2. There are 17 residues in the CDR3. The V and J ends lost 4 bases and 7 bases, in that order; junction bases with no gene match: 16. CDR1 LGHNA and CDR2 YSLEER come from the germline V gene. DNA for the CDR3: TGCGCCAGCAGCCCCGAGGGTAGCGGGAGGTCCAGCGAGGAGCAGTACTTC. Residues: CASSPEGSGRSSEEQYF.

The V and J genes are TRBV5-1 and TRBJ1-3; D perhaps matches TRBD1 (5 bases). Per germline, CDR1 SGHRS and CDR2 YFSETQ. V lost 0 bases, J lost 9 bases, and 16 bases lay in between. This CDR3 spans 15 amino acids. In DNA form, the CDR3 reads TGCGCCAGCAGCTTGGTGGGGACCGTGGGCGGCACCATATATTTT. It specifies CASSLVGTVGGTIYF.